The TCR beta chain described here comes from a study of multiple sclerosis patients with progressive multifocal leukoencephalopathy. Of note for this clone: Its antigen is still unknown.

Sequencing was at survey level. Measured with immunoSEQ multiplex PCR; TCRdb has only the in-frame clones, and not every one. The sample yields about 30,000 clones, approximately 92% seen once. Stated time point: before natalizumab initiation. Overall study results and limits: Less diverse TRB repertoires were suggested in most PML patients. Before and during natalizumab, the clones expanded at PML already existed. Findings may reflect JC virus infection or just general immunocompromise.

This CDR3 spans 14 amino acids. With 3 bases removed from V and 1 base from J, the gap between germline ends came to 7 bases. Germline V CDR1 and CDR2: MGHRA, YSYEKL. The source is a young man with multiple sclerosis. Sequences were obtained from PBMCs. This chain connects TRBV4-1 to TRBJ1-5; D is unclear. The CDR3: CASSQDQSNQPQHF. In DNA form, the CDR3 reads TGCGCCAGCAGCCAGGACCAAAGCAATCAGCCCCAGCATTTT.